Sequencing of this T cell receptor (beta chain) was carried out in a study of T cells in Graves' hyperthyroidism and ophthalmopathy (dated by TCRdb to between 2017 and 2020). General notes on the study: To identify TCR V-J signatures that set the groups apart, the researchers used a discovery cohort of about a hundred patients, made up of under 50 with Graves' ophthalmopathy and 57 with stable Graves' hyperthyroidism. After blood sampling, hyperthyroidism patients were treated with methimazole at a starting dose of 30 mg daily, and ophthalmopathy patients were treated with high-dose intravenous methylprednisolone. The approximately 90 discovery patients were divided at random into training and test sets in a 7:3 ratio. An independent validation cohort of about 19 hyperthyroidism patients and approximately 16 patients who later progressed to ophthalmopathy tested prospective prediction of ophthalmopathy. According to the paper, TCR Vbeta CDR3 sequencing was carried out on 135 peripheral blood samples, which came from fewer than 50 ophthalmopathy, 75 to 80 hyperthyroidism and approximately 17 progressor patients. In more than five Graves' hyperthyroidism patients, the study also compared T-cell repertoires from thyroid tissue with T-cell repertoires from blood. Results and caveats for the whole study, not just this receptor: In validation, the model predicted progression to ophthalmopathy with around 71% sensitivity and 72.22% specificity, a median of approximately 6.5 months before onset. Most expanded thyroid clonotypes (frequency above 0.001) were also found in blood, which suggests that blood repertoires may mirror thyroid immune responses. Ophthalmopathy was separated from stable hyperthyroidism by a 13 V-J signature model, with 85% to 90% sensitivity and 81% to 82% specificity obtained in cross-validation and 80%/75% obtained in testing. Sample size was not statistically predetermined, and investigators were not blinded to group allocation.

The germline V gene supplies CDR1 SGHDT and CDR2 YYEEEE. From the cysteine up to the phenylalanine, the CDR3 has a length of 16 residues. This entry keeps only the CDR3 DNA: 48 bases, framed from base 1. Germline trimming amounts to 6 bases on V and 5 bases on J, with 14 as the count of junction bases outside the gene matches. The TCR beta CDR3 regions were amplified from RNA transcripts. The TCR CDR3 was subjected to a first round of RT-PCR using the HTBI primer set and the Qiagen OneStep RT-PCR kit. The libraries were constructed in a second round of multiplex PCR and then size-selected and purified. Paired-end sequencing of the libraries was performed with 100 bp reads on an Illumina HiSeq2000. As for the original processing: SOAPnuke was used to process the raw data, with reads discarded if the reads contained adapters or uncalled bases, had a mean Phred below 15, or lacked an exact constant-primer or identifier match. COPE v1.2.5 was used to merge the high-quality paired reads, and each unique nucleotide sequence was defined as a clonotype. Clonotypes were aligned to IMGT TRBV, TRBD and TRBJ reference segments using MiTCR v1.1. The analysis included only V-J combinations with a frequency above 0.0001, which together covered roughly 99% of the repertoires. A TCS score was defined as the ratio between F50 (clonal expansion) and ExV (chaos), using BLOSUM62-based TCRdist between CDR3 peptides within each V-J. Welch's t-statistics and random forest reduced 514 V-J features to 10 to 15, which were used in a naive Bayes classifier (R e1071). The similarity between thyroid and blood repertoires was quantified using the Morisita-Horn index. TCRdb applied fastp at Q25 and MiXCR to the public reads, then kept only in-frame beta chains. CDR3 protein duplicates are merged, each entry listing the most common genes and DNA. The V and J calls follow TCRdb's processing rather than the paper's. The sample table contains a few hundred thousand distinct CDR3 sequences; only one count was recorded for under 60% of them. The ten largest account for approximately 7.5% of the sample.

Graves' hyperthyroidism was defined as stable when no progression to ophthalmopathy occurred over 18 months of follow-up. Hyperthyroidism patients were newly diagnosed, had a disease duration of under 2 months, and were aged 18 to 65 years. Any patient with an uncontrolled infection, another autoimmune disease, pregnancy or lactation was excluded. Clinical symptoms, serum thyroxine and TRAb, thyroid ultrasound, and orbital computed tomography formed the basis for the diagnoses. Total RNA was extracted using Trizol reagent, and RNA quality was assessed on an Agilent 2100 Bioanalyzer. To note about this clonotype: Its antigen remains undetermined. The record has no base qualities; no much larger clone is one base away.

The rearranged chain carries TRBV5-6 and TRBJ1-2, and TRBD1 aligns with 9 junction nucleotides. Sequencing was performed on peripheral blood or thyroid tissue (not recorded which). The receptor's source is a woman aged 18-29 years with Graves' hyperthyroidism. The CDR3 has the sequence CASNVLNTGGEYGYTF. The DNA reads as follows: TGTGCCAGCAACGTCCTTAACACAGGGGGCGAGTATGGCTACACCTTC.